These 27 T cell receptor beta chains share one sample of origin, sequenced in a study of shared clonotypes between healthy human individuals. The naive CD8 population came from CD45RO-negative cells selected for CCR7, without terminally differentiated effector memory CD45RA+ cells. Sequenced by immunoSEQ multiplex PCR; TCRdb stores in-frame clones only, minus some. Of some 2.1 million clones in the sample, approximately 94% were seen once. The sample comprised naive CD8+ T cells sorted from blood. These receptors originate from a man aged 18-30 years in good health.

The CDR3 loop is CASSLVGTNDYEQYF. The CDR3 coding sequence is TGTGCCAGCAGTTTAGTCGGGACAAACGACTACGAGCAGTACTTC. This chain connects TRBV27 to TRBJ2-7; possible D gene TRBD1, 6 bases. The CDR3 spans 15 residues. V lost 2 bases and J lost 3, with 14 bases in between. The germline V gene encodes CDR1 MNHEY and CDR2 SMNVEV (reference sequence).

This clone was recorded once. The chain links TRBV6-4 to TRBJ1-1; D is ambiguous. Trimming removed 3 bases at V and 6 bases at J, with 11 bases between. The CDR3 covers 13 residues. Per the germline V gene, CDR1 is MRHNA and CDR2 is SNTAGT. CDR3 sequence (DNA): TGTGCCAGCAGTGAGAACGGTAGGGCTGAAGCTTTCTTT. Protein product: CASSENGRAEAFF.

This clone has a single count. The chain links TRBV6-4 to TRBJ2-5, with unresolved D. Germline V gene sequence: CDR1 MRHNA, CDR2 SNTAGT. The V and J ends lost 7 bases and 2 bases respectively, with 17 bases between them. The CDR3 is made up of 15 amino acids. The CDR3 bases are TGTGCCAGCACCGGCGGTACTTATGGTCAAGAGACCCAGTACTTC. Amino acid sequence: CASTGGTYGQETQYF.

The chain has TRBV2 and TRBJ2-7; 10 bases are a match to TRBD2. Germline loops: CDR1 SNHLY, CDR2 FYNNEI. V lost 0 bases and J lost 5; bases outside the gene matches: 1. CDR3 size: 14 residues. DNA for the CDR3: TGTGCCAGCAGTGAAGCAGGACTAGCGGACGAGCAGTACTTC. It translates to CASSEAGLADEQYF.

V and J are TRBV7-6 and TRBJ2-7; 10 bases fit TRBD1. There are 15 residues in the CDR3. Germline loops: CDR1 SGHVS, CDR2 FNYEAQ. The ends lost 5 bases at V and 8 bases at J; junction bases unmatched: 12. CDR3 amino acids: CASSPGTGASQQQYF. CDR3 sequence (DNA): TGTGCCAGCAGCCCCGGGACAGGGGCTTCACAGCAGCAGTACTTC.

The chain is built from TRBV7-9 and TRBJ2-3, with 8 nucleotides matching TRBD1. Germline V CDR1 and CDR2: SEHNR, FQNEAQ (reference sequence). The CDR3 sequence is 13 residues long. Unmatched junction bases numbered 1, after V lost 4 bases and J lost 4 bases. The CDR3 spells CASSSTGADTQYF. CDR3 DNA: TGTGCCAGCAGCTCGACAGGGGCAGATACGCAGTATTTT.

This clone was observed a single time. The gene calls are TRBV11-2 and TRBJ2-1; no clear D. This CDR3 is built from 14 residues. The germline gives CDR1 SGHAT, CDR2 FQNNGV. V was shortened by 0 bases and J by 1 base, with 4 bases between the two germline ends. The chain's CDR3 is CASSLEGSYNEQFF. CDR3 in DNA: TGTGCCAGCAGCTTAGAGGGGTCCTACAATGAGCAGTTCTTC.

This sequence joins TRBV6-1 and TRBJ2-7; D remains unclear. Germline loops: CDR1 MNHNS, CDR2 SASEGT. V was clipped by 2 bases and J by 4 bases, with 6 bases between them. The CDR3 extends over 12 amino acids. The CDR3 sequence: CASSELQYEQYF. In DNA form, the CDR3 reads TGTGCCAGCAGTGAACTTCAGTACGAGCAGTACTTC.

V gene TRBV28 combines with J gene TRBJ1-3; 9 nucleotides align to TRBD1. The CDR3 is 14 residues long. Germline CDR1 MDHEN, CDR2 SYDVKM. J lost 8 bases, V lost 6 bases, and 8 bases had no gene match. CDR3 residues: CASSPSGQGYTIYF. CDR3 DNA: TGTGCCAGCAGCCCGTCGGGACAGGGCTACACCATATATTTT.

The genes are TRBV5-5 and TRBJ1-2; 7 nucleotides line up with TRBD1. Germline CDR1 and CDR2: SGHKS and YYEKEE (reference sequence). The ends lost 0 bases at V and 8 bases at J; junction bases unmatched: 10. CDR3 length: 15 amino acids. The CDR3 here is CASSLAFEGAKGYTF. In nucleotides, the CDR3 is TGTGCCAGCAGCTTGGCATTTGAGGGGGCGAAGGGCTACACCTTC.

With regard to this clone: Within the sample, other DNA sequences also encode this same CDR3. V usage is TRBV5-1 and J usage is TRBJ2-7; no firm D call. V lost 1 base and J 1 base, leaving 6 bases between the germline ends. This CDR3 has 13 residues. Germline CDR1 SGHRS, CDR2 YFSETQ. CDR3 sequence (DNA): TGCGCCAGCAGCTTGACAGTTTCCTACGAGCAGTACTTC. This gives the protein CASSLTVSYEQYF.

The J gene is TRBJ2-7, the V gene TRBV15; tentatively, D is TRBD2 (6 bases). Germline V gene data show CDR1 as LNHNV and CDR2 as YYDKDF (reference sequence). V shed 1 base and J shed 4 bases, with 8 bases lying between them. The CDR3 is made up of 13 amino acids. The CDR3 DNA reads as TGTGCCACCAGCAGAGCGGGGGAGTACGAGCAGTACTTC. It yields the protein CATSRAGEYEQYF.

The chain recombines TRBV9 with TRBJ2-7, with D possibly being TRBD1 (6 bases). V lost 1 base, J lost 5 bases, and 10 bases lay in between. The germline V gene has CDR1 SGDLS and CDR2 YYNGEE. This CDR3 spans 13 amino acids. CDR3 nucleotide sequence: TGTGCCAGCAGCGTAACAGGGAACCACGAGCAGTACTTC. Its protein is CASSVTGNHEQYF.

The CDR3 reads CAWRRKGTVSNQPQHF. In nucleotides, the CDR3 is TGTGCCTGGAGACGGAAGGGGACAGTCAGCAATCAGCCCCAGCATTTT. This chain uses TRBV30 with TRBJ1-5, with TRBD1 identical over 7 bases. V gave up 3 bases and J gave up 1 base; unmatched junction bases: 9. The CDR3 sequence is 16 residues long. Germline V gene lookup returns CDR1 GTSNPN and CDR2 SVGIG (reference sequence).

The rearrangement links TRBV28 to TRBJ2-1; 7 nucleotides line up with TRBD2. From germline, CDR1 is MDHEN and CDR2 SYDVKM. The trim removed 3 bases at V and 2 bases at J, leaving 10 bases unmatched. This CDR3 has 17 residues. CDR3 sequence reads: CASSFPREGLPYNEQFF. In nucleotides, the CDR3 is TGTGCCAGCAGTTTCCCGAGGGAGGGTCTCCCCTACAATGAGCAGTTCTTC.

The V gene is TRBV30, the J gene TRBJ2-1, with 8 bases matching TRBD2. The CDR3 totals 16 residues. Germline V CDR1 and CDR2: GTSNPN, SVGIG (reference sequence). J was trimmed by 9 bases and V by 0 bases; bases with no gene match: 13. In DNA, the CDR3 is TGTGCCTGGAGTGTACTACGGGTAGCGGGGACAAGTGAGCAGTTCTTC. Protein product: CAWSVLRVAGTSEQFF. The full variable domain, its missing parts supplied by reference TRBV30 and TRBJ2-1, is SQTIHQWPATLVQPVGSPLSLECTVEGTSNPNLYWYRQAAGRGLQLLFYSVGIGQISSEVPQNLSASRPQDRQFILSSKKLLLSDSGFYLCAWSVLRVAGTSEQFFGPGTRLTVL.

V usage is TRBV6-1 and J usage is TRBJ1-6, with a tentative D call TRBD1 (5 bases). This CDR3 has 17 residues. The V gene lost 4 bases and the J gene lost 1 base, with 14 bases spanning the gap. CDR1 and CDR2 from the germline V gene are MNHNS and SASEGT. CDR3 protein: CASSGAGLSSYNSPLHF. CDR3 nucleotides: TGTGCCAGCAGTGGAGCAGGGTTATCGTCCTATAATTCACCCCTCCACTTT.

The chain combines TRBV5-4 with TRBJ1-2; 8 nucleotides line up with TRBD1. The J segment lost 5 bases and the V segment lost 4 bases, leaving 10 bases of the junction unmatched. Looked up from germline, CDR1 is SGHNT and CDR2 is YYREEE (reference sequence). The CDR3 totals 15 residues. CDR3 nucleotide sequence: TGTGCCAGCAGCCCGACAGGGGTTGTGAAGTATGGCTACACCTTC. Amino acids: CASSPTGVVKYGYTF.

The gene calls are TRBV7-9 and TRBJ2-7, with D perhaps TRBD2 (6 bases). Trimming cost V 5 bases and J 2 bases, with 19 bases left between them. CDR1 is SEHNR and CDR2 is FQNEAQ in the germline V gene (reference sequence). This CDR3 has 16 residues. The DNA for the CDR3 is TGTGCCAGCAGCCCCAGGACGGGGGTAAATCCCTACGAGCAGTACTTC. Translated, it gives CASSPRTGVNPYEQYF.

The chain is built from TRBV7-9 and TRBJ2-2, with D unresolved. With 3 bases removed from V and 0 bases from J, the gap between germline ends came to 11 bases. There are 16 residues in the CDR3. The V gene's germline CDR1 is SEHNR and CDR2 FQNEAQ (reference sequence). The CDR3: CASSFPDGANTGELFF. The CDR3 DNA follows: TGTGCCAGCAGCTTCCCCGACGGCGCGAACACCGGGGAGCTGTTTTTT.

The CDR3 protein is CASSLDSVGTGFYEQYF. In DNA form, the CDR3 reads TGTGCCAGCAGCTTAGACTCGGTCGGGACAGGGTTCTACGAGCAGTACTTC. V and J are TRBV11-2 and TRBJ2-7; 9 bases are a match to TRBD1. V shed 0 bases, J shed 3 bases, and the junction held 9 bases outside the gene matches. The CDR3 covers 17 residues. Germline V gives CDR1 SGHAT, CDR2 FQNNGV.

The chain links TRBV7-9 to TRBJ2-1; TRBD1 matches at 8 bases. This CDR3 comprises 13 residues. The junction had 7 bases not matched to a gene; V was cut back by 6 bases and J by 9 bases. In germline, CDR1 is SEHNR, CDR2 FQNEAQ (reference sequence). As DNA, the CDR3 is TGTGCCAGCAGTTTCGGACAGGGTATTGAGCAGTTCTTC. This sequence encodes CASSFGQGIEQFF. Drawing the rest from reference TRBV7-9 and TRBJ2-1, the complete variable domain is DTGVSQNPRHKITKRGQNVTFRCDPISEHNRLYWYRQTLGQGPEFLTYFQNEAQLEKSRLLSDRFSAERPKGSFSTLEIQRTEQGDSAMYLCASSFGQGIEQFFGPGTRLTVL.

Points on this clone: This sample includes further DNA sequences coding for the same CDR3. V is TRBV30 and J is TRBJ2-1; no clear D gene. Trimming left V 4 bases short and J 7 bases short, with 8 bases between. Germline assignment: CDR1 GTSNPN and CDR2 SVGIG (reference sequence). The CDR3 is 11 amino acids. This CDR3 reads CAWTLGNEQFF. In DNA form, the CDR3 reads TGTGCCTGGACGCTGGGGAATGAGCAGTTCTTC. The full variable domain, in which reference TRBV30 and TRBJ2-1 provide the parts outside the CDR3, is SQTIHQWPATLVQPVGSPLSLECTVEGTSNPNLYWYRQAAGRGLQLLFYSVGIGQISSEVPQNLSASRPQDRQFILSSKKLLLSDSGFYLCAWTLGNEQFFGPGTRLTVL.

This clone has just one count. The J gene is TRBJ1-6, the V gene TRBV9; D call uncertain. The CDR3 runs 14 residues. The ends were cut back, 4 bases at V and 8 bases at J, with 13 bases in the middle. Germline CDR1 reads SGDLS; CDR2 reads YYNGEE. The CDR3 region has the DNA TGTGCCAGCAGCTTTAAAGACGGGCATTCACCCCTCCACTTT. This encodes CASSFKDGHSPLHF.

This chain joins TRBV28 and TRBJ1-2; D is perhaps TRBD1 (5 bases). Germline V gene data show CDR1 as MDHEN and CDR2 as SYDVKM. V dropped 5 bases and J dropped 7 bases, with 14 bases sitting between them. The CDR3 contains 13 residues. In DNA, the CDR3 is TGTGCCAGCAGTCTGGACAAAGCGAGTGGCTACACCTTC. Protein sequence: CASSLDKASGYTF.

The chain uses TRBV4-3 and TRBJ2-5, with D hard to call. From germline, CDR1 is LGHNA and CDR2 YSLEER. V dropped 1 base and J dropped 5 bases, with 8 bases sitting between them. CDR3 length: 13 amino acids. The CDR3 bases are TGCGCCAGCAGCCAAGTTAGGGCCGAGACCCAGTACTTC. As protein: CASSQVRAETQYF.

The chain couples TRBV28 to TRBJ2-5; D is uncertain. The CDR3 contains 15 residues. Germline lookup yields CDR1 MDHEN and CDR2 SYDVKM. With 3 bases removed from V and 5 bases from J, the gap between germline ends came to 16 bases. CDR3: CASSLAQSFTETQYF. As DNA, the CDR3 is TGTGCCAGCAGTTTGGCCCAAAGTTTTACTGAGACCCAGTACTTC.